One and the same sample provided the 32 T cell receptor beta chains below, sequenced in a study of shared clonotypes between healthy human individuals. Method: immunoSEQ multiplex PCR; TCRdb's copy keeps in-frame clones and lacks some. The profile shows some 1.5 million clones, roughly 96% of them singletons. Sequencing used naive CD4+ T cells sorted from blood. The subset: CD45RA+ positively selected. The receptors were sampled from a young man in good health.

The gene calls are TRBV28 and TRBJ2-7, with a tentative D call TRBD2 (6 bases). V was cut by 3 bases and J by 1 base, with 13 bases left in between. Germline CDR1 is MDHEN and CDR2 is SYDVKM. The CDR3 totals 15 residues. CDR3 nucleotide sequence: TGTGCCAGCAGTTTCGGGGGAGAGGGTTCCTACGAGCAGTACTTC. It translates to CASSFGGEGSYEQYF.

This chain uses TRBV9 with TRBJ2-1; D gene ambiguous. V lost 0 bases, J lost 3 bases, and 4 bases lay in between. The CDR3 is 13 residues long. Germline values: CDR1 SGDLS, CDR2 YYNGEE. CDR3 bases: TGTGCCAGCAGCGTAGCTCGCTACAATGAGCAGTTCTTC. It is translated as CASSVARYNEQFF.

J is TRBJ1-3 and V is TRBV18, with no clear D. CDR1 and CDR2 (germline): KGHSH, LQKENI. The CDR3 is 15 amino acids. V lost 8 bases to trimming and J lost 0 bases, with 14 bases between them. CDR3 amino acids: CASTRTEVSGNTIYF. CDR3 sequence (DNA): TGTGCCAGCACCAGGACCGAGGTCTCTGGAAACACCATATATTTT.

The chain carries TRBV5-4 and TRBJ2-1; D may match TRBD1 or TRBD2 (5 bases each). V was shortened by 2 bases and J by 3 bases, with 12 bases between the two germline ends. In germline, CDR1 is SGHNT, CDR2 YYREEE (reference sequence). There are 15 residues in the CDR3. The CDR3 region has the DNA TGTGCCAGCAGCTTCATCCGGGGCAGCTACAATGAGCAGTTCTTC. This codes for CASSFIRGSYNEQFF.

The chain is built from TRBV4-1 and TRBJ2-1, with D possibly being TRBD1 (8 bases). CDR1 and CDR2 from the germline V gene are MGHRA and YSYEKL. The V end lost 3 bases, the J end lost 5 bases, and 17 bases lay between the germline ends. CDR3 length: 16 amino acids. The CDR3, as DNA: TGCGCCAGCAGCCATACAGGGGGGGGCCCTAACAATGAGCAGTTCTTC. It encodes CASSHTGGGPNNEQFF.

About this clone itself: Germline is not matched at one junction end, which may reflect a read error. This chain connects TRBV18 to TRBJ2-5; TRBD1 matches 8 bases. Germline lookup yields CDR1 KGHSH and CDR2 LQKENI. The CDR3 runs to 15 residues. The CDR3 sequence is CASTPATGAQETQYF. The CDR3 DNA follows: TGTGCCAGCACACCTGCGACAGGGGCTCAAGAGACCCAGTACTTC.

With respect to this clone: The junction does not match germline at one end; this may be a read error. The CDR3 sequence is CASSDFVGGPPVF. Written as DNA, the CDR3 is TGTGCCAGCAGTGACTTTGTGGGAGGTCCCCCCGTCTTC. This chain joins TRBV6-4 and TRBJ2-1; D possibly corresponds to TRBD2 (6 bases). Looked up from germline, CDR1 is MRHNA and CDR2 is SNTAGT. The CDR3 loop spans 13 amino acids.

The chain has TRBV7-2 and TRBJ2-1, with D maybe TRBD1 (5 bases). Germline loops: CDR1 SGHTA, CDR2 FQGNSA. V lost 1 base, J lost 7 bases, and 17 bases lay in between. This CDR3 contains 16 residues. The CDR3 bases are TGTGCCAGCAGCTTAGGTCTCGGCAGGGTGGCAAATGAGCAGTTCTTC. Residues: CASSLGLGRVANEQFF. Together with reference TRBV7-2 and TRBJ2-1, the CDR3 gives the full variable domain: GAGVSQSPSNKVTEKGKDVELRCDPISGHTALYWYRQSLGQGLEFLIYFQGNSAPDKSGLPSDRFSAERTGGSVSTLTIQRTQQEDSAVYLCASSLGLGRVANEQFFGPGTRLTVL.

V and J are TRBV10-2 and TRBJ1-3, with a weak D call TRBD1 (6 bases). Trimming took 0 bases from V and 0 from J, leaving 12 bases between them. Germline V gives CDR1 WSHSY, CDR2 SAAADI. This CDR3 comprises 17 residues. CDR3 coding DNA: TGCGCCAGCAGTGAGTCGTCAGGGGCCCTCTCTGGAAACACCATATATTTT. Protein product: CASSESSGALSGNTIYF.

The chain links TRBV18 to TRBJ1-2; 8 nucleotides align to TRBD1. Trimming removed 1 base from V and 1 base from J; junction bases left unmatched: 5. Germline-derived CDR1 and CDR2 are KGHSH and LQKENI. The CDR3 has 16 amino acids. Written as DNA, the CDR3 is TGTGCCAGCTCACCACGAGGGGACAGGATTAACTATGGCTACACCTTC. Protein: CASSPRGDRINYGYTF.

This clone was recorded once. DNA of the CDR3: TGTGCCAGCAGACTACGAGGACTAGCGGGAGGTGGGGCCAACGTCCTGACTTTC. This gives the protein CASRLRGLAGGGANVLTF. This chain connects TRBV28 to TRBJ2-6, with 14 bases lining up with TRBD2. The CDR3 spans 18 residues. Trimming at V came to 6 bases and at J to 3 bases, leaving 7 bases not matched to a gene. Germline values: CDR1 MDHEN, CDR2 SYDVKM.

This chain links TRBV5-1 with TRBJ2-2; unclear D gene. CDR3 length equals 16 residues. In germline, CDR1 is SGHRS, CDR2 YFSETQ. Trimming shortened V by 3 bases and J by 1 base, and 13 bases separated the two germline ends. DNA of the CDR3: TGCGCCAGCAGCTCGCGACGGAGTAGGAACACCGGGGAGCTGTTTTTT. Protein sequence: CASSSRRSRNTGELFF.

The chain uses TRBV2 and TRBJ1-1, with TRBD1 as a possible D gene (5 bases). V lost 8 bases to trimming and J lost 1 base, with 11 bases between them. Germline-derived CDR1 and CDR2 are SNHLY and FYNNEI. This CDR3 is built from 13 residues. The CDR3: CASCRDQNTEAFF. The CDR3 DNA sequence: TGTGCCAGCTGCAGGGACCAGAACACTGAAGCTTTCTTT.

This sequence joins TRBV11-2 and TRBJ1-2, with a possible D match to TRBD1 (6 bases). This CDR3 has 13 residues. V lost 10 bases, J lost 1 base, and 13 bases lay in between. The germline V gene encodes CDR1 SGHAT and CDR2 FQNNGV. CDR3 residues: CAITGSLNYGYTF. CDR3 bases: TGTGCCATAACAGGGTCCCTTAACTATGGCTACACCTTC.

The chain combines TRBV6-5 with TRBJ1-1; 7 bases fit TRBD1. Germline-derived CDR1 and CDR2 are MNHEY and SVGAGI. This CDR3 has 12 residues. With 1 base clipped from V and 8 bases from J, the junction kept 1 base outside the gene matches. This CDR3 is CASSYLTGEAFF. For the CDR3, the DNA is TGTGCCAGCAGTTACTTGACAGGGGAAGCTTTCTTT.

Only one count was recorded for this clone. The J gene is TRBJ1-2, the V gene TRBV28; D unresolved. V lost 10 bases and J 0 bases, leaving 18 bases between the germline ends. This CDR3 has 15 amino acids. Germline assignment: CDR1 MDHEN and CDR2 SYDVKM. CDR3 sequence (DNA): TGTGCCATTGATCGCCGGGCAACCTCTAACTATGGCTACACCTTC. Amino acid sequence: CAIDRRATSNYGYTF.

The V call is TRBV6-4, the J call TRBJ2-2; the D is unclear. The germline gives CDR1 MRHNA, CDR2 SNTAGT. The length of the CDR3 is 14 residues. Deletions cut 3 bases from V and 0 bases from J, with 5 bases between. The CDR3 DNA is TGTGCCAGCAGTGAATTACCGAACACCGGGGAGCTGTTTTTT. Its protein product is CASSELPNTGELFF.

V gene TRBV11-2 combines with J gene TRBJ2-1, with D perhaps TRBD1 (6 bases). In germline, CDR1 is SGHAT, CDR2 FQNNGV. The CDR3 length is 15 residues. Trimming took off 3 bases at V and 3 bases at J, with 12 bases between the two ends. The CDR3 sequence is CASSFRTAHYNEQFF. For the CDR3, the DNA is TGTGCCAGCAGCTTCCGGACAGCTCACTACAATGAGCAGTTCTTC.

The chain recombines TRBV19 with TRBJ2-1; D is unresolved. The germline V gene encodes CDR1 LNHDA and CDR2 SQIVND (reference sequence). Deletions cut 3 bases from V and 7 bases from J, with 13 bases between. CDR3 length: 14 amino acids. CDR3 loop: CASSILSDANEQFF. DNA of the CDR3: TGTGCCAGTAGTATTCTGTCAGATGCGAATGAGCAGTTCTTC.

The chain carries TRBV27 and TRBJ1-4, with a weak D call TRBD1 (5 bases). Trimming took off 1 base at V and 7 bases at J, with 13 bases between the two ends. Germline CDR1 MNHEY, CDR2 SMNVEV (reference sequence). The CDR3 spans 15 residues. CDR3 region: CASSLLPIGVEKLFF. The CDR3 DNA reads TGTGCCAGCAGTTTATTACCGATAGGGGTTGAAAAACTGTTTTTT.

The CDR3 DNA follows: TGTGCCAGCACTGTGACTAGCGGGAGTCTAGGCGAGCAGTACTTC. The encoded protein is CASTVTSGSLGEQYF. This sequence joins TRBV28 and TRBJ2-7; TRBD2 matches 12 bases. The CDR3 has 15 residues. CDR1 is MDHEN and CDR2 is SYDVKM in the germline V gene. V was pared by 7 bases and J by 6 bases, with 10 bases of the junction left unmatched.

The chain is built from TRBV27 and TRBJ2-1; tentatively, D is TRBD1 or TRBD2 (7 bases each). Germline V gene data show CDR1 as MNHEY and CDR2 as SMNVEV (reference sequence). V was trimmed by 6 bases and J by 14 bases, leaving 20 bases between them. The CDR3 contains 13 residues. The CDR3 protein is CASSTGVRTREFF. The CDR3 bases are TGTGCCAGCAGCACAGGGGTTAGGACTAGGGAGTTCTTC.

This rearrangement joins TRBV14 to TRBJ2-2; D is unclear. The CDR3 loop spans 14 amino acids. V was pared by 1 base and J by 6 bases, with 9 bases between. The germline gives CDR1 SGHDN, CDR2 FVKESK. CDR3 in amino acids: CASSQVLASGELFF. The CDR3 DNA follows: TGTGCCAGCAGCCAAGTACTGGCGTCCGGGGAGCTGTTTTTT.

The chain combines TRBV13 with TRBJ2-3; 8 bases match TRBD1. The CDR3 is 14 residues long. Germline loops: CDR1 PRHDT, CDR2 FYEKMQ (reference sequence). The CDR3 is CAAGQGALADTQYF. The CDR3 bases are TGTGCTGCGGGGCAGGGGGCGCTGGCAGATACGCAGTATTTT.

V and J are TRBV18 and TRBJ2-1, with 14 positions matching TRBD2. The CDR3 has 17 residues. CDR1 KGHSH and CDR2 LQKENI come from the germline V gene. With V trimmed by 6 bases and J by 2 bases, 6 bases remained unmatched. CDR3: CASSHRGLAGAYNEQFF. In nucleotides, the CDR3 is TGTGCCAGCTCTCACCGGGGACTAGCGGGAGCCTACAATGAGCAGTTCTTC.

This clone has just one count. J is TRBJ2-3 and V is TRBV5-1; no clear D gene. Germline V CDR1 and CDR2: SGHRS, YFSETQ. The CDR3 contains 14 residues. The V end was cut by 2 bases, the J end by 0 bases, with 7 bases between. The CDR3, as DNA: TGCGCCAGCAGCTTTACAAGGAGCACAGATACGCAGTATTTT. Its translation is CASSFTRSTDTQYF.

The CDR3 DNA reads as TGCGCCAGCAGCTTCGGACAGGGGGCGGCCTACAATGAGCAGTTCTTC. This sequence encodes CASSFGQGAAYNEQFF. The chain combines TRBV5-1 with TRBJ2-1; 11 bases map to TRBD1. This CDR3 contains 16 residues. Trimming removed 2 bases from V and 2 bases from J; junction bases left unmatched: 3. The germline V gene encodes CDR1 SGHRS and CDR2 YFSETQ.

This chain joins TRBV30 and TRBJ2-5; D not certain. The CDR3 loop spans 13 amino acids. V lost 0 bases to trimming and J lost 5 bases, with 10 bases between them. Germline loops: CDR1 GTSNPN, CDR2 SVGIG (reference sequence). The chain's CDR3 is CAWSVADGETQYF. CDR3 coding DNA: TGTGCCTGGAGTGTAGCAGATGGGGAGACCCAGTACTTC.

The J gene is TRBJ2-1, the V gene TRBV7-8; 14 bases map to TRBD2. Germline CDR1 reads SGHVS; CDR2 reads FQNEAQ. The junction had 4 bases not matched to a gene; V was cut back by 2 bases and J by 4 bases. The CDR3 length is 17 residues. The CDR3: CASSLPGTSGSYNEQFF. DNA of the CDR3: TGTGCCAGCAGCTTACCCGGGACTAGCGGGAGTTACAATGAGCAGTTCTTC.

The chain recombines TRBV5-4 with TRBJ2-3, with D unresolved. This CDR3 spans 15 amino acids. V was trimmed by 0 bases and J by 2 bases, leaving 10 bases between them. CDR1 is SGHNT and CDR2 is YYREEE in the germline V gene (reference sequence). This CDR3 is CASSLEGTFTDTQYF. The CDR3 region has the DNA TGTGCCAGCAGCTTGGAGGGAACCTTCACAGATACGCAGTATTTT.

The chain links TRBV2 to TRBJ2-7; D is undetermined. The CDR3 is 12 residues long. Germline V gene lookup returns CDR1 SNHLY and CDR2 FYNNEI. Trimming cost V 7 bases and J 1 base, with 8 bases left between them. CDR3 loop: CASTTESYEQYF. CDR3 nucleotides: TGTGCCAGCACGACGGAATCCTACGAGCAGTACTTC. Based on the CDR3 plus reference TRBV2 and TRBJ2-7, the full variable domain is EPEVTQTPSHQVTQMGQEVILRCVPISNHLYFYWYRQILGQKVEFLVSFYNNEISEKSEIFDDQFSVERPDGSNFTLKIRSTKLEDSAMYFCASTTESYEQYFGPGTRLTVT.

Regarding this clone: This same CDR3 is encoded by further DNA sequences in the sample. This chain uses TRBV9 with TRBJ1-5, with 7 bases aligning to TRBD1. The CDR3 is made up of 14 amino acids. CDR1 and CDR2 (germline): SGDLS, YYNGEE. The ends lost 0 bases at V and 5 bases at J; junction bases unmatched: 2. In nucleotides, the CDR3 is TGTGCCAGCAGCGTAGGAGGGGGCTATCAGCCCCAGCATTTT. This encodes CASSVGGGYQPQHF. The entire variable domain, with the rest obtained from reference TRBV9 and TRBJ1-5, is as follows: DSGVTQTPKHLITATGQRVTLRCSPRSGDLSVYWYQQSLDQGLQFLIQYYNGEERAKGNILERFSAQQFPDLHSELNLSSLELGDSALYFCASSVGGGYQPQHFGDGTRLSIL.